Sequencing of this TCR beta chain was carried out in a study of T cells in Graves' hyperthyroidism and ophthalmopathy. Broader study findings: Ophthalmopathy could be told apart from stable hyperthyroidism with a 13 V-J model.

Lactation, pregnancy, other autoimmune disease or uncontrolled infection excluded patients. TCR beta CDR3 regions were amplified from RNA transcripts. RT-PCR in the first round (using the HTBI primer set) targeted the TCR CDR3. TCRdb independently ran MiXCR on the multiplex PCR reads; one entry per CDR3 protein. Of hundreds of thousands of distinct CDR3 sequences listed, over 15% are singletons. As for this clonotype: What it binds is not known.

Germline CDR1 SGDLS, CDR2 YYNGEE. The ends were cut back, 4 bases at V and 0 bases at J, with 11 bases in the middle. The length of the CDR3 is 14 residues. Sequenced material: blood. This TCR was recovered from a woman aged 18-29 years with Graves' hyperthyroidism. This chain uses TRBV9 with TRBJ2-7; the D gene is possibly TRBD1 (5 bases). Here the CDR3 reads CASSPTGASYEQYF. DNA for the CDR3: TGTGCCAGCAGCCCTACAGGAGCCTCCTACGAGCAGTACTTC.